This T cell receptor beta chain is drawn from a study of shared clonotypes between healthy human individuals. Study context: A few men and a couple of women, aged 18 to 49, were donors.

An even split of each subset's genomic DNA across several immunoSEQ plates was performed. TCRdb's table, derived via immunoSEQ multiplex PCR, lists solely in-frame clones and lacks some. This table holds roughly 380,000 clones, around 96% found once. The sequencing input was memory CD8+ T cells sorted from blood. Subset indicated: CD45RO+ cells pooled with CCR7-negative TemRA cells. This receptor was identified in a man aged 30-40 years in good health.

The CDR3 DNA follows: TGTGCCAGCAGCTTATCCCAGGGGGCGCTTGGTTATCGCGAGCAGTACTTC. Amino acids: CASSLSQGALGYREQYF. This chain joins TRBV7-9 and TRBJ2-7, with 8 bases fitting TRBD1. This CDR3 region has 17 residues. Germline assignment: CDR1 SEHNR and CDR2 FQNEAQ (reference sequence). V shed 2 bases, J shed 6 bases, and the junction held 15 bases outside the gene matches.